A single sample is the source of the 10 T cell receptor beta chains below, sequenced in a study of blood T cell repertoires in COVID-19. The data were produced by immunoSEQ multiplex PCR, yet TCRdb's version contains in-frame clones alone and is incomplete. This table holds under 250,000 clones, more than 70% found once. Sequenced material: peripheral blood. The receptors were gathered from a man aged 35 to 55 with active or convalescent COVID-19.

The chain couples TRBV6-5 to TRBJ2-2; TRBD1 aligns across 10 bases. The CDR3 is 14 residues long. The V gene's germline CDR1 is MNHEY and CDR2 SVGAGI. J gave up 5 bases and V 8 bases, and 5 bases lay outside the gene matches. In DNA form, the CDR3 reads TGTGCCAGCGGGGGGACAGGGGCGACCGGGGAGCTGTTTTTT. This codes for CASGGTGATGELFF.

The chain recombines TRBV21-1 with TRBJ2-2; the listed D gene, TRBD2, was not tested against the DNA. TRBV21-1 is classified as a pseudogene. The CDR3 is made up of 14 amino acids. In DNA form, the CDR3 reads TGTGCCAGCAGCAAAGCCGGGGATACCGGGGAGCTGTTTTTT. This translates into CASSKAGDTGELFF.

The gene calls are TRBV6-5 and TRBJ2-1, with TRBD1 identical over 10 bases. Germline V lookup: CDR1 MNHEY, CDR2 SVGAGI. This CDR3 spans 15 amino acids. V shed 2 bases and J 6 bases; nucleotides not matched to a gene: 4. Here the CDR3 DNA reads TGTGCCAGCAGTTACCGGGGGACAGGGGTCAATGAGCAGTTCTTC. It yields the protein CASSYRGTGVNEQFF.

V and J are TRBV7-9 and TRBJ2-7, with 13 bases aligning to TRBD2. CDR3 length: 14 residues. CDR1 and CDR2 from the germline V gene are SEHNR and FQNEAQ (reference sequence). V gave up 4 bases and J gave up 7 bases; unmatched junction bases: 4. CDR3 amino acids: CASSSTSGGLEQYF. DNA for the CDR3: TGTGCCAGCAGCTCGACTAGCGGGGGGCTTGAGCAGTACTTC.

This chain uses TRBV11-3 with TRBJ1-2, with D possibly TRBD1 on 5 matching bases. The CDR3 totals 15 residues. V was clipped by 4 bases and J by 0 bases, with 12 bases between them. Per the germline V gene, CDR1 is SGHNT and CDR2 is YENEEA. The CDR3 loop is CASSSSGNSNYGYTF. CDR3 nucleotide sequence: TGTGCCAGCAGCTCCTCAGGGAACTCTAACTATGGCTACACCTTC.

The chain recombines TRBV6-2 or TRBV6-3 with TRBJ1-1; TRBD1 agrees at 7 bases. This CDR3 is 12 amino acids long. CDR1 is MNHEY, CDR2 SVGEGT, per germline. V trimming: 6 bases; J trimming: 7 bases; junction bases outside the gene matches: 5. CDR3 DNA sequence: TGTGCCAGCAGCCATTGGACAGGTGAAGCTTTCTTT. Protein sequence: CASSHWTGEAFF.

This sequence joins TRBV30 and TRBJ2-3; 7 positions agree with TRBD1. The CDR3 is 13 residues long. In germline, CDR1 is GTSNPN, CDR2 SVGIG (reference sequence). The V and J ends lost 3 bases and 4 bases, in that order; junction bases with no gene match: 4. The CDR3 region has the DNA TGTGCCTGGAGAAGGACAGGACCAGATACGCAGTATTTT. Translating it yields CAWRRTGPDTQYF.

The chain is built from TRBV19 and TRBJ1-6; no firm D call. CDR3 size: 14 residues. Germline CDR1 is LNHDA and CDR2 is SQIVND (reference sequence). V gave up 5 bases and J gave up 7 bases, with 12 bases separating them. CDR3 DNA sequence: TGTGCCAGTAGTCCTTTCGGAGGGAATTCACCCCTCCACTTT. This codes for CASSPFGGNSPLHF.

This clone occurred once. The rearrangement joins TRBV6-5 to TRBJ2-5, with 10 positions matching TRBD2. The CDR3 totals 15 residues. Germline V gives CDR1 MNHEY, CDR2 SVGAGI. J lost 4 bases, V lost 3 bases, and 5 bases had no gene match. The DNA of the CDR3 is TGTGCCAGCAGTTATGATAGCGGGAGGCCAGAGACCCAGTACTTC. Translated: CASSYDSGRPETQYF.

This rearrangement joins TRBV5-1 to TRBJ2-3; 8 bases line up with TRBD2. CDR1 SGHRS and CDR2 YFSETQ come from the germline V gene. The CDR3 totals 15 residues. The trim removed 4 bases at V and 5 bases at J, leaving 9 bases unmatched. The CDR3 sequence: CASSLPSGGEDTQYF. The CDR3 DNA reads TGCGCCAGCAGCCTTCCCTCCGGGGGGGAAGATACGCAGTATTTT.